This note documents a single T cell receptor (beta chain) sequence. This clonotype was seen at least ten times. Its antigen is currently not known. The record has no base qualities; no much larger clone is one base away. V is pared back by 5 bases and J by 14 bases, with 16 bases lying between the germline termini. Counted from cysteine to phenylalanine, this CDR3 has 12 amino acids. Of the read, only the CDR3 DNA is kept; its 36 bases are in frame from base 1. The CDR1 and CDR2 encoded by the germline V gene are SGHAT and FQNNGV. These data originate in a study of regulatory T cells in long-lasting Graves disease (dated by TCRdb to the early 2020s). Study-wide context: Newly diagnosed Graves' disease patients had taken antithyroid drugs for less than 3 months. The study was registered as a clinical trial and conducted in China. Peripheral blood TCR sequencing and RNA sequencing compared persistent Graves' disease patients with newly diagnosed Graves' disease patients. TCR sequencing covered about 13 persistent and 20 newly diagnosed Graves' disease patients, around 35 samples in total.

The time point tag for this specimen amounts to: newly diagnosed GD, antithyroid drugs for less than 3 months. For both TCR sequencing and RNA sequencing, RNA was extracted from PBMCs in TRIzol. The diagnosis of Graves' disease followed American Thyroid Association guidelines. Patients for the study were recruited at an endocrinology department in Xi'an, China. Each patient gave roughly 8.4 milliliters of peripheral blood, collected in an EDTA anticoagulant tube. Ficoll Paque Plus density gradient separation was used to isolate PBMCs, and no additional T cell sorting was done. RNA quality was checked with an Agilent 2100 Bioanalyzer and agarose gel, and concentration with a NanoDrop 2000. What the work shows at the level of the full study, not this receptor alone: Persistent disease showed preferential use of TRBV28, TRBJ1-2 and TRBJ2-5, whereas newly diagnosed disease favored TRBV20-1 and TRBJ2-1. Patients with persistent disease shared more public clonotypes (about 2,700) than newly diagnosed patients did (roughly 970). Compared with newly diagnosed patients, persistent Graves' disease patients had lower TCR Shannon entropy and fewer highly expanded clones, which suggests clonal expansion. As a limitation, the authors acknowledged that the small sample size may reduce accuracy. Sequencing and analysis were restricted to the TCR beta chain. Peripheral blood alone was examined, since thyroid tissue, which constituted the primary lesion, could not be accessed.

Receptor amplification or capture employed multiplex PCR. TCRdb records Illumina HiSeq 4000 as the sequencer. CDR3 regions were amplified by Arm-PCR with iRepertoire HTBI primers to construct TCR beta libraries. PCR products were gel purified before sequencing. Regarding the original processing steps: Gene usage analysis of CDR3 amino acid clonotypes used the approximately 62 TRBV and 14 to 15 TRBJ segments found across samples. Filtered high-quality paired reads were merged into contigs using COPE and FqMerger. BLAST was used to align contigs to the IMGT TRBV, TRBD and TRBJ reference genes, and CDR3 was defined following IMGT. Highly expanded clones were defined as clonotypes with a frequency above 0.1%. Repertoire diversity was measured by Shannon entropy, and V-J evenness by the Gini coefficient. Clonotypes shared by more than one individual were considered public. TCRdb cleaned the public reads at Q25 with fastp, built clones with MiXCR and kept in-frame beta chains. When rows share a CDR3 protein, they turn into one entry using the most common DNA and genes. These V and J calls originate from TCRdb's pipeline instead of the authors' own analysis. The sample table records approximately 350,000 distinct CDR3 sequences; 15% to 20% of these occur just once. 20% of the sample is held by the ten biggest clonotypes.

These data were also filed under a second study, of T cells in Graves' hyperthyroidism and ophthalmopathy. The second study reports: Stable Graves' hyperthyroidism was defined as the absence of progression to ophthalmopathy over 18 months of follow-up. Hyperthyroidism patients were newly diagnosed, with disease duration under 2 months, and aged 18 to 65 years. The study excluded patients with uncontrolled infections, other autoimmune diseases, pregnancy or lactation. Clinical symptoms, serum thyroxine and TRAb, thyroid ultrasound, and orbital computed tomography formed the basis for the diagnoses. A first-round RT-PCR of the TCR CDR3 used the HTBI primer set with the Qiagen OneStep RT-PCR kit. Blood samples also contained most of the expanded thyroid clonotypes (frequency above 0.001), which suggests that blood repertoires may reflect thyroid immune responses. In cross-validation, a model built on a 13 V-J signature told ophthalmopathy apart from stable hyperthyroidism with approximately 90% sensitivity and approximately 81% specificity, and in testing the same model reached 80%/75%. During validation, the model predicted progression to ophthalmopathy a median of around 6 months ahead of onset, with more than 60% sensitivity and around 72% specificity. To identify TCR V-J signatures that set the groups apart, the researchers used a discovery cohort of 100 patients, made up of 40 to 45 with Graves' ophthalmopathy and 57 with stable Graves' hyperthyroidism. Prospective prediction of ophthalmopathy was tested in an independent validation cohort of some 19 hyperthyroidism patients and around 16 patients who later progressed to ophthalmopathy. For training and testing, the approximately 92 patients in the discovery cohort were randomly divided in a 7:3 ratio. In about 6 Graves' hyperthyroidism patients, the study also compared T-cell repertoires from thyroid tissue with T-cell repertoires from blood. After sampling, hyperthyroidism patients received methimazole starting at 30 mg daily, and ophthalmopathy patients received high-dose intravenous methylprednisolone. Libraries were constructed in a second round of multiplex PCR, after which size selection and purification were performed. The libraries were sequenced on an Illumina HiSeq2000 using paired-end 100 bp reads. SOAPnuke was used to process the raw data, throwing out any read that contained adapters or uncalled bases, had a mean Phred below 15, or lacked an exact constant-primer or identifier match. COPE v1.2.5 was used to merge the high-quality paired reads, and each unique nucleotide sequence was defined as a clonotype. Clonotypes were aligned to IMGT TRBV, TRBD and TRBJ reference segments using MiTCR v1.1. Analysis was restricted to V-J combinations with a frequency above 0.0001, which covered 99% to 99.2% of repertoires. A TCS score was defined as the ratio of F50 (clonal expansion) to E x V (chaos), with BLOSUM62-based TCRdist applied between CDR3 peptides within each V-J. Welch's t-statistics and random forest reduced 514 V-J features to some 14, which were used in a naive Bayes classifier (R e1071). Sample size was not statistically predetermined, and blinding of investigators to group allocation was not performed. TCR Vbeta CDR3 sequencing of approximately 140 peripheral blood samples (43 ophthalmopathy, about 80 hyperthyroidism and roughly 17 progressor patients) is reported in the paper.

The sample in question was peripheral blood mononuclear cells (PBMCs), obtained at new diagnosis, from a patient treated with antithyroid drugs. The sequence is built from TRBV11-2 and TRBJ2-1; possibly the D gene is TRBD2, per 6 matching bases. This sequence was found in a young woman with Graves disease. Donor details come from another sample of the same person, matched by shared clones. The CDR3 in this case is CASSPSGVRKFF. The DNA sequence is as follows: TGTGCCAGCAGCCCATCGGGAGTACGGAAGTTCTTC.